Below, one T cell receptor beta chain is given with its context. Its antigen is not known. Here immunoSEQ multiplex PCR was the method, and the copy in TCRdb shows in-frame clones only, minus some. The data contain around 110,000 clones, 92% of them singletons. These data belong to a study of CD4+ T cells in melanoma. The study, taken as a whole, reports: In melanoma, neoantigen-specific CD4+ T cells reportedly differed in differentiation state. CD8+ T cell, macrophage and B cell function reportedly correlated with neoantigen-specific CD4+ T cells.

This receptor was identified in a human donor with melanoma. The source material was peripheral blood.

The chain's CDR3 is CASSYRGLAGVYNEQFF. CDR3 nucleotides: TGTGCCAGCAGCTACCGAGGCCTAGCGGGAGTTTACAATGAGCAGTTCTTC. This chain links TRBV14 with TRBJ2-1, with 10 positions matching TRBD2. The ends lost 5 bases at V and 4 bases at J; junction bases unmatched: 11. The CDR3 spans 17 residues. The V gene's germline CDR1 is SGHDN and CDR2 FVKESK.